The 11 T cell receptor beta chains below come from one sample, sequenced in a study of T cell responses to AZD1222 COVID-19 vaccine. Sequencing was performed with immunoSEQ multiplex PCR; in TCRdb, only in-frame clones are kept and a portion is missing. This sample has 95,000 to 100,000 clones; roughly 88% occur once, and the top ten carry about a quarter. The sample was peripheral blood, taken on day 0 of AZD1222 vaccination. Every receptor here comes from an adult in good health.

The CDR3 is CASSSEASSYEQYF. CDR3 DNA: TGTGCCAGCAGCTCCGAGGCTAGCTCCTACGAGCAGTACTTC. This sequence joins TRBV7-9 and TRBJ2-7; D is ambiguous. Trimming removed 4 bases from V and 0 bases from J, with 10 bases in between. Germline V gene sequence: CDR1 SEHNR, CDR2 FQNEAQ (reference sequence). This CDR3 comprises 14 residues.

The chain is built from TRBV19 and TRBJ2-7, with D perhaps matching TRBD2 (5 bases). In germline, CDR1 is LNHDA, CDR2 SQIVND (reference sequence). The CDR3 extends over 14 amino acids. V dropped 9 bases and J dropped 0 bases, with 15 bases sitting between them. The CDR3 DNA sequence: TGTGCCAGCGCGCCTCGGGGAGCCTCCTACGAGCAGTACTTC. Its translation is CASAPRGASYEQYF. Drawing the rest from reference TRBV19 and TRBJ2-7, the complete variable domain is DGGITQSPKYLFRKEGQNVTLSCEQNLNHDAMYWYRQDPGQGLRLIYYSQIVNDFQKGDIAEGYSVSREKKESFPLTVTSAQKNPTAFYLCASAPRGASYEQYFGPGTRLTVT.

This chain connects TRBV9 to TRBJ2-2; 14 positions match TRBD2. V was clipped by 4 bases and J by 7 bases; unmatched bases: 15. Germline V gene sequence: CDR1 SGDLS, CDR2 YYNGEE. The CDR3 runs 19 residues. CDR3 in DNA: TGTGCCAGCAGCACGCCGGGACTAGCGGGAGAAGGTTTGGACGGGGAGCTGTTTTTT. It yields the protein CASSTPGLAGEGLDGELFF.

This rearrangement joins TRBV6-5 to TRBJ2-2, with 10 bases fitting TRBD1. This CDR3 is built from 14 residues. The V gene end was trimmed by 6 bases and the J gene end by 5 bases; junction bases not matched to a gene: 3. Germline-derived CDR1 and CDR2 are MNHEY and SVGAGI. CDR3 region: CASSRTGGTGELFF. The CDR3 DNA follows: TGTGCCAGCAGCCGGACAGGGGGGACCGGGGAGCTGTTTTTT.

The chain joins TRBV21-1 to TRBJ2-5; the D call of TRBD1 is as the table states it, not checked on the DNA. TRBV21-1 is tagged as a pseudogene. The CDR3 is made up of 20 amino acids. The CDR3, as DNA: TGTGCCAGCAGCAAAGTGGAAAGTAGACAGGGGGCAAGGGCACAGGAGACCCAGTACTTC. This sequence encodes CASSKVESRQGARAQETQYF.

The chain uses TRBV9 and TRBJ2-2, with TRBD2 matching over 10 bases. Germline CDR1 and CDR2: SGDLS and YYNGEE. J lost 3 bases, V lost 1 base, and 3 bases had no gene match. The CDR3 has 16 amino acids. DNA of the CDR3: TGTGCCAGCAGCGTAAGGCTAGCGGGAGACACCGGGGAGCTGTTTTTT. This encodes CASSVRLAGDTGELFF.

V and J are TRBV6-5 and TRBJ2-1, with D hard to call. Trimming removed 6 bases from V and 3 bases from J, with 12 bases in between. Germline V CDR1 and CDR2: MNHEY, SVGAGI. The CDR3 has 14 amino acids. The CDR3, as DNA: TGTGCCAGCAGCATGGTGGGGTACTACAATGAGCAGTTCTTC. Amino acid sequence: CASSMVGYYNEQFF.

V is TRBV6-5 and J is TRBJ1-6, with 9 bases lining up with TRBD1. CDR3 length: 16 amino acids. The V and J ends lost 4 bases and 10 bases, in that order; junction bases with no gene match: 11. Germline CDR1 MNHEY, CDR2 SVGAGI. In DNA, the CDR3 is TGTGCCAGCAGTTGGGGACAGGGAACGAGAGAATCACCCCTCCACTTT. Protein sequence: CASSWGQGTRESPLHF.

The J gene is TRBJ1-5, the V gene TRBV28, with D hard to call. In germline, CDR1 is MDHEN, CDR2 SYDVKM. This CDR3 is built from 14 residues. Trimming left V 8 bases short and J 2 bases short, with 13 bases between. The CDR3, as DNA: TGTGCCAGCGTCGTGGGAGGAGGCAATCAGCCCCAGCATTTT. Translated, it gives CASVVGGGNQPQHF.

This rearrangement joins TRBV12-3 or TRBV12-4 to TRBJ1-2; unclear D gene. The CDR3 has 12 residues. V shed 6 bases and J shed 4 bases, with 9 bases lying between them. CDR3 in amino acids: CASSQKGYGYTF. In DNA, the CDR3 is TGTGCCAGCAGCCAGAAGGGCTATGGCTACACCTTC.

CDR3 protein: CASSLAMTGNTEAFF. CDR3 bases: TGTGCCAGCAGCTTGGCCATGACAGGGAACACTGAAGCTTTCTTT. The chain recombines TRBV5-5 with TRBJ1-1, with a tentative D call TRBD1 (6 bases). Trimming left V 0 bases short and J 1 base short, with 10 bases between. CDR1 SGHKS and CDR2 YYEKEE come from the germline V gene (reference sequence). The CDR3 is made up of 15 amino acids.